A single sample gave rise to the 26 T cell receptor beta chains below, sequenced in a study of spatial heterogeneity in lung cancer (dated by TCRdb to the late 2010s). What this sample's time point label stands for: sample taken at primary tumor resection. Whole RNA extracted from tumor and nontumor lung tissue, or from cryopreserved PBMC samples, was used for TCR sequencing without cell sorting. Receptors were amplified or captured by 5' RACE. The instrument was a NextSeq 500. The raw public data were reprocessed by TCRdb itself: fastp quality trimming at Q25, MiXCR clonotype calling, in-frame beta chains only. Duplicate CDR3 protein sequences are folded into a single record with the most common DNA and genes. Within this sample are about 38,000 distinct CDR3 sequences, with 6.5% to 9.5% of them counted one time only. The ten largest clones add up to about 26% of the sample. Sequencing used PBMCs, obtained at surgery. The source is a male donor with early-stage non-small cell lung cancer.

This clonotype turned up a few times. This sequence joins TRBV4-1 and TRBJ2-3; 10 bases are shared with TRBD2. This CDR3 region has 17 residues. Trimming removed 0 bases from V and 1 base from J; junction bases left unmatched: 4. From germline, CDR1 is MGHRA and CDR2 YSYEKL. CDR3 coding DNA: TGCGCCAGCAGCCAAGAAGCGGGAGGGCCCGGCACAGATACGCAGTATTTT. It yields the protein CASSQEAGGPGTDTQYF.

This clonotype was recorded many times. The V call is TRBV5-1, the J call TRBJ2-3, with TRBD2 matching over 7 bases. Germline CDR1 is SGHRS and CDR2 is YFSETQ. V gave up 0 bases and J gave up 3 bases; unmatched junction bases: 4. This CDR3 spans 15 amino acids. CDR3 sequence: CASSLDGLGTDTQYF. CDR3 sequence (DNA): TGCGCCAGCAGCTTGGACGGACTAGGTACAGATACGCAGTATTTT.

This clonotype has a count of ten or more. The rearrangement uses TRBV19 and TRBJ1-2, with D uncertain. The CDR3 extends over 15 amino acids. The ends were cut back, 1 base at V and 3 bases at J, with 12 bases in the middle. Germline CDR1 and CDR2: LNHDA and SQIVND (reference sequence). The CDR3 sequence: CASSIAPGGHYGYTF. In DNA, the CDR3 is TGTGCCAGTAGTATAGCCCCCGGCGGGCACTATGGCTACACCTTC.

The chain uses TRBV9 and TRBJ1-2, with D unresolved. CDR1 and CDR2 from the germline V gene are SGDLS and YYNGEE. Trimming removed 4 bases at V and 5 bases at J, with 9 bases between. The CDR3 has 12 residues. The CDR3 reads CASSPAVYGYTF. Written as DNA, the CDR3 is TGTGCCAGCAGCCCCGCAGTGTATGGCTACACCTTC.

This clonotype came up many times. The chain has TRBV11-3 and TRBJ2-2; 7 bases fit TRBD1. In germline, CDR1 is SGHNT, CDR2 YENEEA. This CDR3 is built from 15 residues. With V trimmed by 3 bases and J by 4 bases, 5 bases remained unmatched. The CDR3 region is CASSLAGGFTGELFF. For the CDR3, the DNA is TGTGCCAGCAGCTTGGCAGGGGGTTTCACCGGGGAGCTGTTTTTT.

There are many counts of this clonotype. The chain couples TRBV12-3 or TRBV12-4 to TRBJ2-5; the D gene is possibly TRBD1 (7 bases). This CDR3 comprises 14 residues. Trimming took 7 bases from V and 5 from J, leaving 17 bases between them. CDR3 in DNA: TGTGCCAGCAATAGCAGGGGGAGGAGGGAGACCCAGTACTTC. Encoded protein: CASNSRGRRETQYF.

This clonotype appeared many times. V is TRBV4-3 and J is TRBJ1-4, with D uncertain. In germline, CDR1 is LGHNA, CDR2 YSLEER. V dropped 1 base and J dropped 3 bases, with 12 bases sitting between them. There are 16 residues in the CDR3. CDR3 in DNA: TGCGCCAGCAGCCAAGTCCCAGGAGCCCCTAATGAAAAACTGTTTTTT. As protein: CASSQVPGAPNEKLFF.

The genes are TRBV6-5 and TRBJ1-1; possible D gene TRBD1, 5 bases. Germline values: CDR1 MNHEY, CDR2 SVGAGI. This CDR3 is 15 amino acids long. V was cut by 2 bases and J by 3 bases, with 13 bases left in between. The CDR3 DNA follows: TGTGCCAGCAGTTACACCCAGGGAAGTGACACTGAAGCTTTCTTT. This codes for CASSYTQGSDTEAFF.

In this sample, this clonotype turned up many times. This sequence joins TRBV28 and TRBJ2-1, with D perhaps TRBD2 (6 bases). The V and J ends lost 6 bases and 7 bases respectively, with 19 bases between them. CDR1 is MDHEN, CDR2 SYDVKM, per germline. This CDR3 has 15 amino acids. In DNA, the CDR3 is TGTGCCAGCAGCCCTACGGGAGCCCACGGGAATGAGCAGTTCTTC. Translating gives CASSPTGAHGNEQFF.

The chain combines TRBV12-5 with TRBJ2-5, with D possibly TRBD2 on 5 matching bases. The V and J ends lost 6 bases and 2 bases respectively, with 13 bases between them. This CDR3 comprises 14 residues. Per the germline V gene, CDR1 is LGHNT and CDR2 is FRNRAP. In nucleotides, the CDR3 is TGTGCTAGTGGGATGGACTCACGACAAGAGACCCAGTACTTC. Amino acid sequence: CASGMDSRQETQYF.

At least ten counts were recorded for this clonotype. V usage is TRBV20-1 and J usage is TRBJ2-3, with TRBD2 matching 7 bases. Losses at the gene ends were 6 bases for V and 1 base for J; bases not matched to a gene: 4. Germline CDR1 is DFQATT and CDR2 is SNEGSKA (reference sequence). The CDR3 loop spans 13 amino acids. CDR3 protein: CSAQTSGTDTQYF. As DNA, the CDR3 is TGCAGTGCCCAAACTAGCGGCACAGATACGCAGTATTTT.

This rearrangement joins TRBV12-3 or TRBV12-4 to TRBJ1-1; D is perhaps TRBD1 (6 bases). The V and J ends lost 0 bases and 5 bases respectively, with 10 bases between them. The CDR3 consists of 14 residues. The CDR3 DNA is TGTGCCAGCAGTTTAGCGAGGGGGTGGACTGAAGCTTTCTTT. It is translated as CASSLARGWTEAFF.

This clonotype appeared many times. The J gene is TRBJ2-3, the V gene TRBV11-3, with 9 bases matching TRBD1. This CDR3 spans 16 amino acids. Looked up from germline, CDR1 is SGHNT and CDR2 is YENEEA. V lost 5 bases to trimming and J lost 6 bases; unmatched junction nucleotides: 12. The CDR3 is CASSPWDRAEDDTQYF. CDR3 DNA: TGTGCCAGCAGCCCCTGGGACAGGGCAGAAGATGATACGCAGTATTTT.

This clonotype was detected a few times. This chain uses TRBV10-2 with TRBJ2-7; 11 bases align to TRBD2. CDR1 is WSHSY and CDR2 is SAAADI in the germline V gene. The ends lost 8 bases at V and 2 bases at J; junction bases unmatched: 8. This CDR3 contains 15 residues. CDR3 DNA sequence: TGCGCCAGCCTAGCGGGAGGTGACCCCCCCTACGAGCAGTACGTC. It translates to CASLAGGDPPYEQYV.

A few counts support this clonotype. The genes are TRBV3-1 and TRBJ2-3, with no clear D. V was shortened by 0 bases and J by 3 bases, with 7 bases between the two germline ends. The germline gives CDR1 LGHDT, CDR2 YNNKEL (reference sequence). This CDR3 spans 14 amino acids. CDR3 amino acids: CASSQEVRTDTQYF. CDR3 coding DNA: TGTGCCAGCAGCCAAGAAGTAAGGACAGATACGCAGTATTTT.

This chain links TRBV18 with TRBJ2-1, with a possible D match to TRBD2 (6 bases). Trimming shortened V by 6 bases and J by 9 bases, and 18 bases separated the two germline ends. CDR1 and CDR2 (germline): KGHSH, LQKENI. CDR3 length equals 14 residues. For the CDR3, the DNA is TGTGCCAGCTCGGGACTCGCGCTGGGGGGTGAGCAGTTCTTC. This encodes CASSGLALGGEQFF.

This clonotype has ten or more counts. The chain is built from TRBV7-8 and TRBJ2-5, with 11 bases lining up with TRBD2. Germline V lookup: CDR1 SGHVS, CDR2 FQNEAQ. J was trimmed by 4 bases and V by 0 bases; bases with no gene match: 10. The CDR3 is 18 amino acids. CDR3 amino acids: CASSLALSSGGSAETQYF. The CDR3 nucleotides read TGTGCCAGCAGCTTAGCGCTTTCTAGCGGGGGGAGCGCAGAGACCCAGTACTTC.

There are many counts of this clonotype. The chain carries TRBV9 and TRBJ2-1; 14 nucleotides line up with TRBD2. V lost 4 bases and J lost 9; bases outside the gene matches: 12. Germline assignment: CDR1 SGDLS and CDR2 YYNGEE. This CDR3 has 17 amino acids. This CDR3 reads CASSPSSGLAGVSEQFF. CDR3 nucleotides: TGTGCCAGCAGCCCCAGTTCGGGACTAGCGGGAGTGAGTGAGCAGTTCTTC.

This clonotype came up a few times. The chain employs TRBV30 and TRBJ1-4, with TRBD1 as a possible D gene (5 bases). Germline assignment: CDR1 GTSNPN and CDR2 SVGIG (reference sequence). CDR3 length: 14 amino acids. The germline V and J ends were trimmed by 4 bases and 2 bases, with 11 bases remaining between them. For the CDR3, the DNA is TGTGCCTGGAAAGGTCCAGGGACTAATGAAAAACTGTTTTTT. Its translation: CAWKGPGTNEKLFF.

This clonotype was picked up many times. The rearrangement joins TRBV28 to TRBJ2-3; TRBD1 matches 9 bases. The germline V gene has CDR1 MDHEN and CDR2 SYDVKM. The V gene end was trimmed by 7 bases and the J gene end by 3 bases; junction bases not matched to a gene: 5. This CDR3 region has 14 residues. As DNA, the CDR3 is TGTGCCAGCACCGCCGGGACAGGGACAGATACGCAGTATTTT. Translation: CASTAGTGTDTQYF. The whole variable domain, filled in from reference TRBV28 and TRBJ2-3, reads DVKVTQSSRYLVKRTGEKVFLECVQDMDHENMFWYRQDPGLGLRLIYFSYDVKMKEKGDIPEGYSVSREKKERFSLILESASTNQTSMYLCASTAGTGTDTQYFGPGTRLTVL.

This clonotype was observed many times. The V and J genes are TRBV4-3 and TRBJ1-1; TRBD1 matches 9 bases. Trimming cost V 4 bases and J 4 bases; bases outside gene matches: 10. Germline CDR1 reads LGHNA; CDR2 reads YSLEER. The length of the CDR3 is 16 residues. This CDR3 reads CASSPEQGAWGTEAFF. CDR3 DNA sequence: TGCGCCAGCAGCCCCGAACAGGGGGCTTGGGGCACTGAAGCTTTCTTT.

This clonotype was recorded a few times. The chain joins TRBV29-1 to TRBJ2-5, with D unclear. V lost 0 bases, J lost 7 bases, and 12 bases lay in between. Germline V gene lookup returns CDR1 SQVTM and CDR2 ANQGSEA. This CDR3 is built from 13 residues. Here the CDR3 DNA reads TGCAGCGTTGAAGAGAGGATCGGCTTGACCCAGTACTTC. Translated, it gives CSVEERIGLTQYF. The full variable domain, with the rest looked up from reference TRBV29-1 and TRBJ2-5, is SAVISQKPSRDICQRGTSLTIQCQVDSQVTMMFWYRQQPGQSLTLIATANQGSEATYESGFVIDKFPISRPNLTFSTLTVSNMSPEDSSIYLCSVEERIGLTQYFGPGTRLLVL.

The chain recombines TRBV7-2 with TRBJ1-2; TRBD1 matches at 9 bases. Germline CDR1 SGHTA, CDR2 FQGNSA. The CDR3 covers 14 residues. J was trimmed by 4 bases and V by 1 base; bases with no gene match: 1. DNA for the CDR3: TGTGCCAGCAGCTTAGACAGGGGGCCCTATGGCTACACCTTC. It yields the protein CASSLDRGPYGYTF.

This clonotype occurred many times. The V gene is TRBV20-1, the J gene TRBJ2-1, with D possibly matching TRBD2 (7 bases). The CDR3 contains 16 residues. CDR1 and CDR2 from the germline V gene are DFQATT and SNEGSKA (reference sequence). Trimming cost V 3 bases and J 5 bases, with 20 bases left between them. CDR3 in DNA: TGCAGTGCTAGCCTTATCGTTAGGGGGGGCAACAATGAGCAGTTCTTC. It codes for CSASLIVRGGNNEQFF.

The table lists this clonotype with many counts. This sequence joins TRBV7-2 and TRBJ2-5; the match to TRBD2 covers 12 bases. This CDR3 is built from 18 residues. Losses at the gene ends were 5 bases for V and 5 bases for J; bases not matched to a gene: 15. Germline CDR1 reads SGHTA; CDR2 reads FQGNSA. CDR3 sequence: CASSPTASGRAGGETQYF. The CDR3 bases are TGTGCCAGCAGCCCGACGGCTAGCGGGAGGGCCGGGGGGGAGACCCAGTACTTC.

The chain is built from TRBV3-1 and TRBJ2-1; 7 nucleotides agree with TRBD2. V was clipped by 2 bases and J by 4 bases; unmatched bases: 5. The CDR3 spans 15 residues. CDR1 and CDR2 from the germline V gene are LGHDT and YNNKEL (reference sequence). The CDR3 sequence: CASSQPGLTYNEQFF. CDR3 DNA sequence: TGTGCCAGCAGCCAACCGGGACTAACGTACAATGAGCAGTTCTTC.